The 23 T cell receptor beta chains presented below share a single source sample, sequenced in a study of blood T cell repertoires in COVID-19. TCRdb's copy holds only in-frame clones and misses some; the assay was immunoSEQ multiplex PCR. This table holds roughly 100,000 clones, around 78% found once. The sequenced sample was peripheral blood. The source is a man older than 75 with COVID-19, enrolled during active disease.

The J gene is TRBJ1-1, the V gene TRBV13, with D hard to call. Germline V lookup: CDR1 PRHDT, CDR2 FYEKMQ (reference sequence). This CDR3 is built from 15 residues. Trimming took 5 bases from V and 1 from J, leaving 14 bases between them. CDR3 nucleotide sequence: TGTGCCAGCAGCCCAAGCACCAACGGGAACACTGAAGCTTTCTTT. Its translation: CASSPSTNGNTEAFF.

This clone was seen a few times. V usage is TRBV9 and J usage is TRBJ2-1; 11 positions agree with TRBD2. In germline, CDR1 is SGDLS, CDR2 YYNGEE. This CDR3 comprises 17 residues. Trimming took 3 bases from V and 0 from J; bases not matched to a gene: 5. CDR3 sequence (DNA): TGTGCCAGCAGCGCGGGACTAGCGGTGAGCTCCTACAATGAGCAGTTCTTC. Amino acid sequence: CASSAGLAVSSYNEQFF.

CDR3 region: CASSEVGSSYEQYF. For the CDR3, the DNA is TGTGCCAGCAGTGAAGTTGGGAGTTCCTACGAGCAGTACTTC. V and J are TRBV2 and TRBJ2-7; tentative D call: TRBD2 (5 bases). This CDR3 has 14 residues. Per germline, CDR1 SNHLY and CDR2 FYNNEI. V lost 1 base, J lost 1 base, and 8 bases lay in between.

The gene calls are TRBV28 and TRBJ1-6; TRBD1 aligns across 7 bases. Germline values: CDR1 MDHEN, CDR2 SYDVKM. The CDR3 has 17 residues. With 2 bases clipped from V and 3 bases from J, the junction kept 7 bases outside the gene matches. CDR3 protein: CASSLIQQGFYNSPLHF. Here the CDR3 DNA reads TGTGCCAGCAGTTTAATACAACAGGGGTTCTATAATTCACCCCTCCACTTT.

J is TRBJ2-2 and V is TRBV7-8, with 8 positions matching TRBD1. Trimming took 2 bases from V and 2 from J; bases not matched to a gene: 7. The CDR3 totals 17 residues. Germline loops: CDR1 SGHVS, CDR2 FQNEAQ. The DNA for the CDR3 is TGTGCCAGCAGCTTACCAAGCACAGGGGGAAACACCGGGGAGCTGTTTTTT. Translated: CASSLPSTGGNTGELFF.

The rearrangement uses TRBV4-1 and TRBJ1-1; D call uncertain. The germline V gene encodes CDR1 MGHRA and CDR2 YSYEKL. Trimming stripped 5 bases from V and 4 bases from J, with 14 bases between. The CDR3 extends over 14 amino acids. CDR3 sequence: CASSAGARGTEAFF. DNA of the CDR3: TGCGCCAGCAGCGCCGGAGCCCGCGGCACTGAAGCTTTCTTT.

The rearrangement links TRBV24-1 to TRBJ2-3, with 11 nucleotides matching TRBD1. V shed 6 bases and J 4 bases; nucleotides not matched to a gene: 5. CDR3 length: 15 residues. CDR1 is KGHDR and CDR2 is SFDVKD in the germline V gene. The CDR3 DNA reads as TGTGCCACCAGTCCCAGGACAGGGGGCCCAGATACGCAGTATTTT. The encoded protein is CATSPRTGGPDTQYF.

The chain has TRBV5-1 and TRBJ2-2; D perhaps matches TRBD2 (6 bases). The germline V gene encodes CDR1 SGHRS and CDR2 YFSETQ. Trimming took 0 bases from V and 2 from J, leaving 8 bases between them. This CDR3 contains 15 residues. The CDR3 DNA follows: TGCGCCAGCAGCTTGGAGGGGACTAACACCGGGGAGCTGTTTTTT. Encoded protein: CASSLEGTNTGELFF.

The CDR3 loop is CASSVATRDSGANVLTF. CDR3 sequence (DNA): TGTGCCAGCAGCGTAGCTACCAGGGACTCTGGGGCCAACGTCCTGACTTTC. The chain is built from TRBV9 and TRBJ2-6; TRBD1 is a possible D gene (5 bases). V was clipped by 0 bases and J by 0 bases, with 10 bases between them. The V gene's germline CDR1 is SGDLS and CDR2 YYNGEE. CDR3 length equals 17 residues.

DNA of the CDR3: TGTGCCAGCAGCTTAGGCGGGGGCGAGCAGTACTTC. Translating gives CASSLGGGEQYF. The gene calls are TRBV5-6 and TRBJ2-7; 7 nucleotides match TRBD2. The CDR3 totals 12 residues. The germline gives CDR1 SGHDT, CDR2 YYEEEE. The V and J ends lost 2 bases and 6 bases, in that order; junction bases with no gene match: 2.

The chain joins TRBV28 to TRBJ2-1; 8 bases align to TRBD2. This CDR3 spans 18 amino acids. V trimming: 4 bases; J trimming: 7 bases; junction bases outside the gene matches: 18. Per the germline V gene, CDR1 is MDHEN and CDR2 is SYDVKM. In nucleotides, the CDR3 is TGTGCCAGCAGTTCCGAATCGGTAGCGGGAAGAACTGGTAATGAGCAGTTCTTC. Translated, it gives CASSSESVAGRTGNEQFF.

The gene calls are TRBV11-3 and TRBJ2-3; D might be TRBD2 (6 bases). Trimming removed 1 base from V and 3 bases from J, with 11 bases in between. CDR3 length: 15 residues. Germline V gives CDR1 SGHNT, CDR2 YENEEA. CDR3 sequence (DNA): TGTGCCAGCAGCTTAGGCCTAGCGCAAACAGATACGCAGTATTTT. It codes for CASSLGLAQTDTQYF.

This rearrangement joins TRBV28 to TRBJ1-1; TRBD1 matches at 7 bases. V trimming: 4 bases; J trimming: 5 bases; junction bases outside the gene matches: 10. Germline assignment: CDR1 MDHEN and CDR2 SYDVKM. The CDR3 runs 15 residues. The chain's CDR3 is CASSSTGRGRTEAFF. In DNA form, the CDR3 reads TGTGCCAGCAGTTCGACAGGGCGCGGTAGGACTGAAGCTTTCTTT.

The chain joins TRBV5-1 to TRBJ2-3; 9 bases align to TRBD1. CDR3 length equals 16 residues. Trimming cost V 1 base and J 4 bases; bases outside gene matches: 7. Germline CDR1 is SGHRS and CDR2 is YFSETQ. The CDR3: CASSLMTGGLADTQYF. CDR3 nucleotide sequence: TGCGCCAGCAGCTTGATGACAGGGGGACTGGCAGATACGCAGTATTTT.

DNA for the CDR3: TGTGCCTGGAGTGCCGGACACTCTATGCCCCAGCATTTT. Encoded protein: CAWSAGHSMPQHF. The rearrangement links TRBV30 to TRBJ1-5, with D possibly being TRBD1 (5 bases). V lost 1 base, J lost 9 bases, and 13 bases lay in between. Germline CDR1 GTSNPN, CDR2 SVGIG (reference sequence). This CDR3 comprises 13 residues. Together with reference TRBV30 and TRBJ1-5, the CDR3 gives the full variable domain: SQTIHQWPATLVQPVGSPLSLECTVEGTSNPNLYWYRQAAGRGLQLLFYSVGIGQISSEVPQNLSASRPQDRQFILSSKKLLLSDSGFYLCAWSAGHSMPQHFGDGTRLSIL.

This chain uses TRBV29-1 with TRBJ2-3, with D maybe TRBD2 (6 bases). Trimming stripped 4 bases from V and 2 bases from J, with 13 bases between. The V gene's germline CDR1 is SQVTM and CDR2 ANQGSEA. The CDR3 contains 14 residues. In DNA form, the CDR3 reads TGCAGCGTTGTATTGGGACTCCTCACAGATACGCAGTATTTT. This codes for CSVVLGLLTDTQYF.

This clone was observed a single time. J is TRBJ2-1 and V is TRBV4-2; 10 positions match TRBD1. CDR3 length: 17 residues. V was clipped by 5 bases and J by 5 bases; unmatched bases: 12. Germline V gene sequence: CDR1 LGHNA, CDR2 YNFKEQ. The CDR3 DNA reads TGTGCCAGCAGCTCTCGTGAGTCCGGGACAGGGGACAATGAGCAGTTCTTC. Protein: CASSSRESGTGDNEQFF.

On this clone itself: The sample carries other DNA sequences with the same CDR3. The gene calls are TRBV5-6 and TRBJ2-1; 8 bases align to TRBD2. V was pared by 5 bases and J by 5 bases, with 12 bases of the junction left unmatched. CDR1 and CDR2 (germline): SGHDT, YYEEEE. The CDR3 spans 16 residues. Written as DNA, the CDR3 is TGTGCCAGCAGTCCGGGGGGGGGAGGGCGAGACAATGAGCAGTTCTTC. The encoded protein is CASSPGGGGRDNEQFF.

The genes are TRBV7-8 and TRBJ1-5; no clear D gene. Germline CDR1 is SGHVS and CDR2 is FQNEAQ. The CDR3 is 13 residues long. Trimming pared 1 base from V and 10 bases from J, leaving 11 bases between. This CDR3 is CASSLEITVPQHF. The CDR3 DNA reads TGTGCCAGCAGCTTAGAGATTACGGTTCCCCAGCATTTT.

This chain links TRBV10-1 with TRBJ2-5; perhaps TRBD2 as D (6 bases). V was pared by 1 base and J by 2 bases, with 8 bases between. CDR3 length equals 14 residues. Looked up from germline, CDR1 is WNHNN and CDR2 is SYGVQD (reference sequence). CDR3: CASSEFSGQETQYF. CDR3 sequence (DNA): TGCGCCAGCAGTGAGTTCAGCGGGCAAGAGACCCAGTACTTC.

The rearrangement links TRBV4-1 to TRBJ2-6; tentative D call: TRBD1 (6 bases). The CDR3 extends over 18 amino acids. The ends were cut back, 1 base at V and 4 bases at J, with 17 bases in the middle. CDR1 MGHRA and CDR2 YSYEKL come from the germline V gene. CDR3 DNA: TGCGCCAGCAGCCAAGGGGGGCAGGGGAGTACCGGGGCCAACGTCCTGACTTTC. Translated: CASSQGGQGSTGANVLTF.

The V call is TRBV18, the J call TRBJ1-2, with D possibly matching TRBD1 (5 bases). Trimming left V 2 bases short and J 6 bases short, with 7 bases between. There are 12 residues in the CDR3. Germline V gene sequence: CDR1 KGHSH, CDR2 LQKENI. The CDR3 DNA sequence: TGTGCCAGCTCACCAAAGACAGATGGCTACACCTTC. Its translation: CASSPKTDGYTF.

The chain has TRBV27 and TRBJ2-3, with 11 nucleotides matching TRBD2. The junction had 8 bases not matched to a gene; V was cut back by 5 bases and J by 4 bases. This CDR3 contains 16 residues. Germline lookup yields CDR1 MNHEY and CDR2 SMNVEV (reference sequence). For the CDR3, the DNA is TGTGCCAGCAGTAGGGTAGCGGGAGGGTGGCCAGATACGCAGTATTTT. This sequence encodes CASSRVAGGWPDTQYF.